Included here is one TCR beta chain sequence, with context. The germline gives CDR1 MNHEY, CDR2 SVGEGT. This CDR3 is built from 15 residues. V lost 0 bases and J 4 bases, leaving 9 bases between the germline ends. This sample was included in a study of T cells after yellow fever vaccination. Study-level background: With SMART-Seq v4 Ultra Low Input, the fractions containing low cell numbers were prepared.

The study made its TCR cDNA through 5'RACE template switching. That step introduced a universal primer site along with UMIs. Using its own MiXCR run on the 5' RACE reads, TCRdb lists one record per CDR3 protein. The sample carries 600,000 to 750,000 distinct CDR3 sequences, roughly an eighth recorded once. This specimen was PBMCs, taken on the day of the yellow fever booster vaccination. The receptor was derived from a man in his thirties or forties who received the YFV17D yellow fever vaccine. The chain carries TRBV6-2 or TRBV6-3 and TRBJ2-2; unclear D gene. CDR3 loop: CASSYSGRFTGELFF. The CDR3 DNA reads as TGTGCCAGCAGTTACTCGGGCAGATTCACCGGGGAGCTGTTTTTT.